This T cell receptor (beta chain) is drawn from a study of glioma-infiltrating T cells (dated by TCRdb to about 2016). Notes on the research overall: Sequencing of TCR alpha- and beta-chain repertoires was performed on glioma tissue, on non-neoplastic brain tissue, and on matched peripheral blood mononuclear cells. The paired cohort comprised three low-grade glioma patients, 7 or 8 primary glioblastoma patients and three non-glioma patients contributing non-neoplastic brain tissue. To gauge divergence between tissue and blood T-cell populations, every tissue-infiltrating repertoire was compared against the peripheral blood repertoire from the same patient. Overall results and qualifications from the work: Group comparisons were based on small numbers of patients: three non-neoplastic, three low-grade glioma and about eight glioblastoma patients. VJ-independent divergence between tissue and blood was found to be below expectation in non-neoplastic patients but above expectation in all gliomas, particularly low-grade gliomas. Only a very small number of CDR3 sequences turned up in both tissue and blood, a result put down to high CDR3 diversity combined with limited sampling.

Ten or more counts support this clonotype. There is no known antigen for this receptor. The record has no base qualities; no much larger clone is one base away. The iRepertoire nested amplicon-rescue multiplex PCR (arm-PCR) platform was used to amplify TCR alpha and beta CDR3 regions from RNA. The input for one-step reverse transcription and amplification was about 85-400 ng of either tissue mRNA or PBMC total RNA. Following bead purification, Illumina adapters were added by a secondary multiplex PCR, and libraries between 200 and 400 bp were gel-purified. Internal 6-nucleotide barcodes were carried by the libraries and were used for demultiplexing. The libraries were sequenced on an Illumina MiSeq using 2x220 or 2x250 nucleotide paired-end reads. The study's own analysis went as follows. FLASH 1.2.11 was used to merge paired reads, and BWA-MEM then aligned the reads to the GRCh37 human genome before TRA and TRB reads were extracted. V and J assignment used an IMGT-derived reference of cassette sequences and CDR3 motifs that included pseudogenes. Reads were translated in three frames, and productive CDR3s were defined as those with a C...FGXG motif and no stop codons. Unique combinations of V-J cassette pair and CDR3 amino acid sequence were defined as clonotypes. Filtering of reads was based on Hamming distance, with the threshold set by the sequence error rate of each sample in mapped regions. TCRdb redid the processing of the public reads, applying fastp at Q25 and MiXCR, and retained in-frame beta chains. Merged by CDR3 protein, the rows form single entries marked with the most common genes and DNA. The V and J calls shown here were made by TCRdb, not taken from the authors' results. Here the sample has 100,000 to 150,000 distinct CDR3 sequences; roughly 25% occur a single time. The biggest ten clones account for 15% of the sample.

The CDR3 measures 17 amino acids from cysteine to phenylalanine. The CDR3 DNA has 51 bases and is translated from base 1. Germline trimming: 3 bases from V, 2 bases from J; junction bases outside gene matches: 11. Via the germline V gene, CDR1 is MNHNS and CDR2 SASEGT. The sequence was obtained from a human donor with low-grade glioma or glioblastoma, undergoing nonglioma brain surgery, or in good health (not recorded which). The V and J segments used are TRBV6-1 and TRBJ2-3, with 7 middle bases fitting TRBD2. Sequenced material: glioma tissue, nonneoplastic brain tissue, or PBMCs (not recorded which). The CDR3 reads as follows: CASSEVSREDLTDTQYF. The DNA sequence reads TGTGCCAGCAGTGAGGTGAGCCGGGAGGACCTCACAGATACGCAGTATTTT.